This T cell receptor (beta chain) was sequenced during a study of regulatory T cells in long-lasting Graves disease. From germline, CDR1 is SGHRS and CDR2 YFSETQ. The CDR3 is made up of 15 amino acids. V lost 2 bases and J lost 1, with 12 bases in between. This clonotype was counted only a few times. TCR beta libraries were built with iRepertoire HTBI primers and Arm-PCR of CDR3 regions. From the multiplex PCR reads, TCRdb called clonotypes with MiXCR, one entry per CDR3 protein. The top ten hold 15% to 20% of the sample, which has roughly 610,000 distinct CDR3 sequences, under 20% seen once. The time point denotes: newly diagnosed GD, antithyroid drugs for less than 3 months. The TCR library was made from RNA that had been extracted from PBMCs in TRIzol. These data also formed part of another study, on T cells in Graves' hyperthyroidism and ophthalmopathy. As that study records: In blood, most of the thyroid clonotypes expanded above 0.001 were also present.

The chain joins TRBV5-1 to TRBJ1-1, with D hard to call. The sample here was peripheral blood mononuclear cells (PBMCs), taken at new diagnosis, from a patient treated with antithyroid drugs. The sequence derives from a woman aged 25 to 39 with Graves disease. As DNA, the CDR3 is TGCGCCAGCAGCTTTATCCCCCTCAGGAACACTGAAGCTTTCTTT. It yields the protein CASSFIPLRNTEAFF.